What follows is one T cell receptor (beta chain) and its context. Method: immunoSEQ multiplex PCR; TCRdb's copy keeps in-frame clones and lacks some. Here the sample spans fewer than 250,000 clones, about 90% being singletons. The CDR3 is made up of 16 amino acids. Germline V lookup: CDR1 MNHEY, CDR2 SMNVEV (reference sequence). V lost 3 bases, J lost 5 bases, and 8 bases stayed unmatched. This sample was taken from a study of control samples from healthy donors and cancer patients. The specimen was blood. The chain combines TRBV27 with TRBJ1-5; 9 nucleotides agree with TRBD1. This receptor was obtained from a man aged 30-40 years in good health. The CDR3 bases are TGTGCCAGCAGTTTTTATCCCCGACAGGGGGATCAGCCCCAGCATTTT. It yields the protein CASSFYPRQGDQPQHF.